These T cell receptor beta chains were read from a single sample in a study of vaccination effects on CD4 cells after COVID-19. Generated by immunoSEQ multiplex PCR, the TCRdb table keeps only in-frame clones and is missing some. The repertoire holds 25,000 to 30,000 clones, with less than 85% as singletons. Their target antigens are unknown. Sequenced material: CD4+ T cells from PBMCs cultured with HCoV-NL63 spike peptides, taken after COVID-19 vaccination. The receptor set was obtained from a human donor who received a COVID-19 vaccine. Both conserved end residues are trimmed from each CDR3. The D gene is left open where the match is weak. The size entry is marked missing in some rows and otherwise reads once, few, many or a size class.

>.|few|TRBV4-1
ASSQDQIRTVSSYNSPLH
>.|few|TRBV7-9
ASSAGPYNSPLH
>.|.|TRBV6-5
ASSPRQVDGYT
>.|.|TRBV30
AWSVLRGPQASNNEQF
>TRBD1|.|TRBV11-2
ASSWDREETQY
>.|.|TRBV28
ASRWGSNTGELF
>.|once|TRBV9
ASSVLRGTGELF
>.|.|TRBV12-5
ASGLTDTMGYT
>TRBD1|.|TRBV10-3
ATSDRGPSGANVLT
>.|.|TRBV4-1
ASSHQGQVRNTIY
>.|once|TRBV6-1
ASSGAGIGGQTEAF